The entry that follows covers one T cell receptor beta chain sequence. This clonotype was observed a single time. Its antigen has not been determined. Base qualities are missing; no much larger clone stands one base away. Single-read evidence is weak. The data belong to a study of early T cells in non-severe SARS-CoV-2 infection (dated by TCRdb to the early 2020s). For context, the study as a whole: TCR sequencing used bulk RNA from unsorted whole blood, so alpha and beta chains could not be paired. Broader findings and caveats from the paper: VDJdb matching was skewed toward anti-spike CD8 responses and likely underestimated virus-specific expansions, missing private and CD4 specificities.

The library came from 5' RACE. TCRdb names NextSeq 500 as the instrument used. To correct for sequencing error and PCR bias, the TCR library protocol tagged individual cDNA molecules with unique molecular identifiers. TCR alpha and beta chains were both sequenced, and the abundances of alpha and beta sequences in each sample were closely correlated with each other. From the authors' description of their analysis: Decombinator V4 was used to annotate TCR sequences for V gene, J gene and CDR3. TCRs were defined as expanded if a significant change between any two time points was detected under a Poisson model with p below 0.0001. TCR abundances were normalised to the total number of TCRs sequenced in each sample and reported as counts per million. VDJdb, accessed 1 November 2021, was searched for CMV, EBV and SARS-CoV-2 annotated TCRs, excluding TCRs annotated for multiple antigens. The public reads were reprocessed in TCRdb via fastp at Q25 and MiXCR, keeping in-frame beta chains. Identical CDR3 proteins give one entry, which carries the most common genes and DNA. V and J calls and clone size were set by TCRdb, not the authors. In all, the sample holds over 75,000 distinct CDR3 sequences, and roughly 13% of those were seen once. The biggest ten clones account for about 2% of the sample.

A case-control design nested within a healthcare worker cohort in London, UK, was used, with weekly nasopharyngeal swab PCR tests and blood sampling performed. Between 23 and 31 March 2020, the week of the UK lockdown, healthcare workers were enrolled and then followed up weekly for as long as 16 weeks. This clonotype was obtained from an adult who was a healthcare worker with PCR-confirmed SARS-CoV-2 infection or an uninfected control (not recorded which). The sequenced sample consisted of whole blood.

The CDR3 reads as follows: CSASPSGTGELFF. The base sequence is TGCAGTGCTAGCCCCTCGGGCACCGGGGAGCTGTTTTTT. The receptor chain draws on TRBV20-1 and TRBJ2-2, with the D gene uncertain. CDR1 DFQATT and CDR2 SNEGSKA were looked up in the germline V gene (reference sequence). The junction carries 9 bases between V and J, which are trimmed by 3 bases and 4 bases respectively. The CDR3 runs 13 residues from the cysteine to the phenylalanine. Solely the CDR3 DNA is kept, with 39 bases framed from the first base.